Reported below is one T cell receptor beta chain. These data belong to a study of blood T cell repertoires in COVID-19. Overall study: T cells, B-cell-depleted T cells, or PBMCs provided the cDNA or gDNA that served as material.

Using immunoSEQ multiplex PCR, the repertoire was profiled, and TCRdb retains in-frame clones only, with some absent. The sample has 180,000 or so clones, approximately 85% seen once; the top ten hold around 7.8%. V was clipped by 4 bases and J by 7 bases; unmatched bases: 4. The V gene's germline CDR1 is SGDLS and CDR2 YYNGEE. The CDR3 extends over 15 amino acids. This clonotype was sampled from a woman between 55 and 75 years old with acute or convalescent COVID-19. Material: peripheral blood. The chain carries TRBV9 and TRBJ2-1; 14 bases are a match to TRBD2. CDR3 bases: TGTGCCAGCAGCAGACTAGCGGGAGGGCCAAATGAGCAGTTCTTC. This codes for CASSRLAGGPNEQFF.